The 7 T cell receptor beta chains given below trace back to one sample, sequenced in a study of beta chain features in type 1 diabetes. Whole-study findings and limits: Moderate yet significant TCRB CDR3 shortening was seen in Type 1 diabetes patients in all four CD4+ subsets.

These receptors' antigens are unknown. Expressed TCRB transcripts were sequenced because the isolated RNA had all been reverse transcribed beforehand. Only in-frame clones appear in the TCRdb table, and some are missing; sequencing was by immunoSEQ multiplex PCR. The data show 130,000 or so clones, about 10% seen once. Sequencing was done on a sample of central memory CD4+ T cells from blood. The receptor source for this set is a man aged 25-45 years with type 1 diabetes.

This clone has just a few counts. The chain couples TRBV4-3 to TRBJ2-7; 8 bases fit TRBD1. The V segment lost 1 base and the J segment 4 bases; nucleotides outside the gene matches: 6. In germline, CDR1 is LGHNA, CDR2 YSLEER. The CDR3 loop spans 15 amino acids. The CDR3 bases are TGCGCCAGCAGCCAAGTTAGCGGACAGGGATACGAGCAGTACTTC. This sequence encodes CASSQVSGQGYEQYF.

The CDR3 spells CASSPSGGAYEQYF. The CDR3 DNA follows: TGTGCCAGCTCACCGAGCGGGGGGGCCTACGAGCAGTACTTC. The V gene is TRBV18, the J gene TRBJ2-7, with TRBD2 matching over 10 bases. The V gene's germline CDR1 is KGHSH and CDR2 LQKENI. This CDR3 is 14 amino acids long. The V segment lost 3 bases and the J segment 2 bases; nucleotides outside the gene matches: 1.

Only a few counts were recorded for this clone. This chain joins TRBV7-2 and TRBJ2-1, with 9 bases that match TRBD1. Germline values: CDR1 SGHTA, CDR2 FQGNSA. CDR3 length: 15 amino acids. Trimming removed 4 bases from V and 9 bases from J; junction bases left unmatched: 10. DNA of the CDR3: TGTGCCAGCAGCTCGGACAGGGGAGGTAGCGGTGAGCAGTTCTTC. Translated: CASSSDRGGSGEQFF. The whole variable domain, filled in from reference TRBV7-2 and TRBJ2-1, reads GAGVSQSPSNKVTEKGKDVELRCDPISGHTALYWYRQSLGQGLEFLIYFQGNSAPDKSGLPSDRFSAERTGGSVSTLTIQRTQQEDSAVYLCASSSDRGGSGEQFFGPGTRLTVL.

The chain combines TRBV7-2 with TRBJ2-2; the D is unclear. The CDR3 extends over 16 amino acids. Germline V lookup: CDR1 SGHTA, CDR2 FQGNSA. Trimming stripped 3 bases from V and 2 bases from J, with 13 bases between. The CDR3 spells CASSLHGLANTGELFF. CDR3 DNA sequence: TGTGCCAGCAGCTTGCACGGTTTAGCAAACACCGGGGAGCTGTTTTTT.

This clone was picked up many times. The chain joins TRBV7-9 to TRBJ2-5, with D possibly being TRBD2 (5 bases). Trimming shortened V by 7 bases and J by 0 bases, and 15 bases separated the two germline ends. The germline V gene has CDR1 SEHNR and CDR2 FQNEAQ (reference sequence). The CDR3 extends over 15 amino acids. The CDR3: CASTPGVQYQETQYF. The CDR3, as DNA: TGTGCCAGCACTCCCGGGGTCCAGTACCAAGAGACCCAGTACTTC.

The chain carries TRBV29-1 and TRBJ2-3; D may be TRBD2 (7 bases). CDR1 is SQVTM, CDR2 ANQGSEA, per germline. The length of the CDR3 is 13 residues. The ends were cut back, 3 bases at V and 6 bases at J, with 13 bases in the middle. CDR3 DNA: TGCAGCGTTGACGCGGGGGCGCTGGATACGCAGTATTTT. This translates into CSVDAGALDTQYF.

The chain is built from TRBV4-3 and TRBJ1-5; the D is unclear. V was pared by 0 bases and J by 7 bases, with 7 bases between. The germline V gene has CDR1 LGHNA and CDR2 YSLEER. CDR3 length: 13 residues. CDR3 protein: CASSQDGEQPQHF. CDR3 nucleotide sequence: TGCGCCAGCAGCCAAGATGGAGAACAGCCCCAGCATTTT.